Sequencing of this TCR beta chain was carried out in a study of blood T cell repertoires in COVID-19. Study summary: Donors in the United States, Italy and Spain gave samples during acute or convalescent COVID-19. T cells, B-cell-depleted T cells, or PBMCs provided the cDNA or gDNA that served as material.

This clone appeared a single time. Per the study methods: Cell counts per sample came from amplifying reference gene primers. The repertoire was sequenced with immunoSEQ multiplex PCR; TCRdb's copy has only in-frame clones and lacks some. V, J and clone size reflect that table, while D and trimming were determined from the DNA. In the table there are under 140,000 clones, approximately 80% of which are singletons. The sequence was obtained from a woman aged 60-75 years with acute or convalescent COVID-19. The sequencing input was peripheral blood.

In DNA, the CDR3 is TGTGCCAGCAGTTCCCACGGGATGGGAAATTCACCCCTCCACTTT. Translating gives CASSSHGMGNSPLHF. The V gene is TRBV6-5, the J gene TRBJ1-6, with no clear D. Trimming pared 4 bases from V and 7 bases from J, leaving 14 bases between. Germline values: CDR1 MNHEY, CDR2 SVGAGI. The CDR3 totals 15 residues.